This T cell receptor beta chain was recorded in a study of T cell responses to AZD1222 COVID-19 vaccine. Data came from immunoSEQ multiplex PCR; TCRdb stores just in-frame clones and leaves some out. The top ten hold approximately 7.6% of the sample, which has 130,000 or so clones, about nine tenths seen once. Concerning this clone itself: Its antigen is not identified.

The germline V gene has CDR1 LNHDA and CDR2 SQIVND (reference sequence). The CDR3 runs 17 residues. Trimming removed 7 bases from V and 6 bases from J; junction bases left unmatched: 15. Findings and limits, study-wide: Compared with day 0, the breadth and depth of the Spike-specific TCR repertoire rose significantly after two doses of AZD1222.

The chain is built from TRBV19 and TRBJ2-1; 10 bases agree with TRBD2. The source is an adult in good health. The sequenced sample was peripheral blood, obtained on day 0 of AZD1222 vaccination. CDR3 sequence reads: CASTSRPLAGAVNEQFF. The DNA for the CDR3 is TGTGCCAGTACCTCCAGGCCCCTAGCGGGAGCTGTCAATGAGCAGTTCTTC.